This TCR beta chain derives from a study of T-cell memory formation after mild COVID-19. Findings and limits, study-wide: Within pre-infection memory, some responding clones were found, suggesting cross-reactive memory joined.

Germline V gene data show CDR1 as WNHNN and CDR2 as SYGVQD (reference sequence). CDR3 size: 15 residues. V was trimmed by 3 bases and J by 2 bases, leaving 12 bases between them. TCRdb re-called the 5' RACE reads through MiXCR, storing one row per CDR3 protein. The table lists about 100,000 distinct CDR3 sequences, over 8.5% of them singletons, with 40% in the top ten. A word on this clonotype: Its target is not known.

The sequenced material came from PBMCs or a T cell subset sorted from them (not recorded which). The sequence came from a man aged 18 to 29 who had mild COVID-19 (a few samples of this study predate the infection). Cell type and time point are not known. The chain recombines TRBV10-1 with TRBJ2-3; D is undetermined. The CDR3: CASSDGQSFTDTQYF. Written as DNA, the CDR3 is TGCGCCAGCAGTGACGGCCAGAGTTTCACAGATACGCAGTATTTT.